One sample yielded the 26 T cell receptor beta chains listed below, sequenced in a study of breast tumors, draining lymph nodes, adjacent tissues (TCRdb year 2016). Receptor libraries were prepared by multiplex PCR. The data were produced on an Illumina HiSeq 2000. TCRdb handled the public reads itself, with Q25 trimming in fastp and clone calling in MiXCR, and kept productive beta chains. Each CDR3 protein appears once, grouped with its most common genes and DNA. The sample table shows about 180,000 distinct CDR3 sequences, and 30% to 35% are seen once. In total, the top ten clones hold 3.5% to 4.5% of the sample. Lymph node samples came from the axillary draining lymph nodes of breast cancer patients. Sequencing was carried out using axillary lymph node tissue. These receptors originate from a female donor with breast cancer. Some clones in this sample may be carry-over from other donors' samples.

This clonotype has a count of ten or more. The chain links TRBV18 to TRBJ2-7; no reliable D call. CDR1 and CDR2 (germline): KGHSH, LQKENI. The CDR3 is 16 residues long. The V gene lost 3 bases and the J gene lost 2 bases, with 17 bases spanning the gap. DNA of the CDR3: TGTGCCAGCTCACCTCGTCTCTCGGCGGAGACCTACGAGCAGTACTTC. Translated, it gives CASSPRLSAETYEQYF.

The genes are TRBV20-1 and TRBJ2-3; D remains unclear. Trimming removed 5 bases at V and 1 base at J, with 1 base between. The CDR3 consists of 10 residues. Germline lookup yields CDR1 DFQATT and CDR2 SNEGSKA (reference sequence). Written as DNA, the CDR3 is TGCAGTGCTCGCACAGATACGCAGTATTTT. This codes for CSARTDTQYF.

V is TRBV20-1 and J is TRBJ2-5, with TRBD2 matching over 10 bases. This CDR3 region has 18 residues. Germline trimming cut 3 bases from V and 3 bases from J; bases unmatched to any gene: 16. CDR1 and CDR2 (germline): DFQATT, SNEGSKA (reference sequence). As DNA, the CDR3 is TGCAGTGCTAGCACAGGGCTAGCGGGGGCATACTTAAAAGAGACCCAGTACTTC. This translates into CSASTGLAGAYLKETQYF.

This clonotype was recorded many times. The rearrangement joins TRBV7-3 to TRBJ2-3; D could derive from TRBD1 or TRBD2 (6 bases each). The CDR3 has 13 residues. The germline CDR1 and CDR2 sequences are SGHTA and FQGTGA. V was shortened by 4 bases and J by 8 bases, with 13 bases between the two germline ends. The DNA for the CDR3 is TGTGCCAGCAGCTCTCTGTGGGGGGCTACGCAGTATTTT. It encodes CASSSLWGATQYF.

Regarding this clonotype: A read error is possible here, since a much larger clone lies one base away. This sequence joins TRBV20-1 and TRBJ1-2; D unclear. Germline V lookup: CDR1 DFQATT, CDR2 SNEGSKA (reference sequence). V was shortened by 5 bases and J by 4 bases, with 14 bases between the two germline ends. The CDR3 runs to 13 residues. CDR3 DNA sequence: TGCAGTGCTCCCATAGAGGGCAGCTATGGCTACACCTTC. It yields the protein CSAPIEGSYGYTF.

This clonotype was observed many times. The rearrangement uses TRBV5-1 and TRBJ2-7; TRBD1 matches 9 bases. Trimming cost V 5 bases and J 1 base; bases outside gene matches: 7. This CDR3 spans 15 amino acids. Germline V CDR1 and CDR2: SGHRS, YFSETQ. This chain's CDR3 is CASSQGTGLSYEQYF. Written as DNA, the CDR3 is TGCGCCAGCAGTCAGGGGACAGGGTTATCCTACGAGCAGTACTTC.

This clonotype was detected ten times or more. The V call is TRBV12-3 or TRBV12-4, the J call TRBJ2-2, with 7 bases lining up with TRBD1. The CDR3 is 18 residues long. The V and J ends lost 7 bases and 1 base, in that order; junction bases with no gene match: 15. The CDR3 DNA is TGTGCCAGCACGCCGTACAGGGGCTCGATTGGGAACACCGGGGAGCTGTTTTTT. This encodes CASTPYRGSIGNTGELFF.

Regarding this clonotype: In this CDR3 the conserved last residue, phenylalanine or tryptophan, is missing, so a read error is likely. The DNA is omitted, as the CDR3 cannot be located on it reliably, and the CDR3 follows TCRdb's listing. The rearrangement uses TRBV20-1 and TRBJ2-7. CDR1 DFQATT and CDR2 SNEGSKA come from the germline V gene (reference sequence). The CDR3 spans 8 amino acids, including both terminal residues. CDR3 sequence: CSARGQYG.

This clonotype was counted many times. The CDR3 bases are TGCAGTGCCTGGGGTAGGGATTGGTCTGGCTACACCTTC. Its protein product is CSAWGRDWSGYTF. The chain couples TRBV20-1 to TRBJ1-2; D is ambiguous. The germline V gene encodes CDR1 DFQATT and CDR2 SNEGSKA (reference sequence). The CDR3 has 13 residues. Trimming stripped 6 bases from V and 7 bases from J, with 18 bases between.

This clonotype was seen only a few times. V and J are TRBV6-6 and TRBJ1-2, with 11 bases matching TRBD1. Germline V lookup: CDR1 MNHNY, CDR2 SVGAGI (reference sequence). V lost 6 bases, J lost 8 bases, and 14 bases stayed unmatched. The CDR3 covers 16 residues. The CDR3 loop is CASRPGQGVWYDGYTF. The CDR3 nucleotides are TGTGCCAGCAGGCCGGGACAGGGGGTTTGGTATGACGGCTACACCTTC.

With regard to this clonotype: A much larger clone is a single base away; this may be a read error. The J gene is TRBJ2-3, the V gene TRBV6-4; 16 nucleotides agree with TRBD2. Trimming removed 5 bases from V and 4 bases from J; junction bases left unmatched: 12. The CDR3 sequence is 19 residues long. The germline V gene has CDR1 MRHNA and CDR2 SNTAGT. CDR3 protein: CASSHLGLAGGPKPDTQYF. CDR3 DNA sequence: TGTGCCAGCAGTCATTTGGGACTAGCGGGGGGGCCGAAACCAGATACGCAGTATTTT.

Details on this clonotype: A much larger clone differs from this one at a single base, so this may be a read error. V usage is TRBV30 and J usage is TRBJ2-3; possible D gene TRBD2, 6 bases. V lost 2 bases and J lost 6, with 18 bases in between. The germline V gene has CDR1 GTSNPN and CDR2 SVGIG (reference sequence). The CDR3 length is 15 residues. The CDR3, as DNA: TGTGCCTGGAGTTTCATAGCGGAGGACGAGGATACGCAGTATTTT. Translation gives CAWSFIAEDEDTQYF.

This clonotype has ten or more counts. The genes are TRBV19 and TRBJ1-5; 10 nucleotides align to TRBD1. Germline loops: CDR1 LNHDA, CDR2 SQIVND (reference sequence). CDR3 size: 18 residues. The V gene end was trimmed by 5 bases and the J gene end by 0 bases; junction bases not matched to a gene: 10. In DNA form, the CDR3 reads TGTGCCAGTAGTCTGGAAGGGACAGGGGCTATTAGCAATCAGCCCCAGCATTTT. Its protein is CASSLEGTGAISNQPQHF.

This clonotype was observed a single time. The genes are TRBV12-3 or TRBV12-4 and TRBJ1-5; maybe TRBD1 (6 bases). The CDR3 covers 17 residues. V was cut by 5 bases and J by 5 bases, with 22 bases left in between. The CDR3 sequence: CASSNIAGEGGHQPQHF. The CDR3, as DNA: TGTGCCAGCAGTAACATAGCGGGAGAGGGGGGGCATCAGCCCCAGCATTTT.

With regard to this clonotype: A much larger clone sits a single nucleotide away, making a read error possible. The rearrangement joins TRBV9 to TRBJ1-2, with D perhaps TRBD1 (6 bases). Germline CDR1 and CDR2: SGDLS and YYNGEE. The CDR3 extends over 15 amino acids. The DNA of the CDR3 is TGTGCCAGCAGCGTAGAAGGGGGGGCGGGCTATGGCTCCACCTTC. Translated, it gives CASSVEGGAGYGSTF.

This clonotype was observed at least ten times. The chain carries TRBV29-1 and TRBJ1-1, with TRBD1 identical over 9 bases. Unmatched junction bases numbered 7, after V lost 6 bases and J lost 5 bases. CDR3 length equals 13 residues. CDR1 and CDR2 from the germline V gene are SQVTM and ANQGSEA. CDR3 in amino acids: CSVQGTGLTEAFF. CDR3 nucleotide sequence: TGCAGCGTACAGGGGACAGGGTTGACTGAAGCTTTCTTT.

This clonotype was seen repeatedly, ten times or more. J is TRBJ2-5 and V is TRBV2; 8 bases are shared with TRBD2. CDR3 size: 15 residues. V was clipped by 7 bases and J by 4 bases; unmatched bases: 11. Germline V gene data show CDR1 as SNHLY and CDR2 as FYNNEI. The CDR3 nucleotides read TGTGCCAGCACTTGGGGTAGCGGGGCAGGAGAGACCCAGTACTTC. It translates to CASTWGSGAGETQYF.

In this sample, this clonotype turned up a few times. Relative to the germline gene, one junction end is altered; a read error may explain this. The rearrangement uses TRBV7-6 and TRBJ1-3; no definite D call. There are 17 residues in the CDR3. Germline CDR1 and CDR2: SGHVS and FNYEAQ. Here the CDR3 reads CASSLVGSRLSGNPIYF. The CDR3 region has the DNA TGTGCCAGCAGCTTAGTCGGCAGTAGACTCTCTGGAAACCCCATATATTTT.

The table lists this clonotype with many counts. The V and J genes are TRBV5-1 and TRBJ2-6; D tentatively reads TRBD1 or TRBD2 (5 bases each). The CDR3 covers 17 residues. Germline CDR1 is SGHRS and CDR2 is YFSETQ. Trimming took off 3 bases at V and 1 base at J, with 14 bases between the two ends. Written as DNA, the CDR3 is TGCGCCAGCAGCTCCGGGGCCTCTGGGTCTGGGGCCAACGTCCTGACTTTC. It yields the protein CASSSGASGSGANVLTF.

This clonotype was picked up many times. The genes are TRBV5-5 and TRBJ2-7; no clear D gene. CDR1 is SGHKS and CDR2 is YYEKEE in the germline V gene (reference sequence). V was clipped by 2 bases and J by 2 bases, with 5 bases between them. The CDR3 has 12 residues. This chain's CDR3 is CASSFMAYEQYF. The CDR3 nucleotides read TGTGCCAGCAGCTTTATGGCCTACGAGCAGTACTTC.

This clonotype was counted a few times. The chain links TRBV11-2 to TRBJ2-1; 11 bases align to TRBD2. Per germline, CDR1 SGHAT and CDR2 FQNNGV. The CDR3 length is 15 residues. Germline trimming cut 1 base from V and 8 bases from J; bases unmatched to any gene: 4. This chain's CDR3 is CASSLVAGGPYEQFF. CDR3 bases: TGTGCCAGCAGCTTAGTAGCGGGAGGGCCATATGAGCAGTTCTTC. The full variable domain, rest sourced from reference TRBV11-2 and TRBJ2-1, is EAGVAQSPRYKIIEKRQSVAFWCNPISGHATLYWYQQILGQGPKLLIQFQNNGVVDDSQLPKDRFSAERLKGVDSTLKIQPAKLEDSAVYLCASSLVAGGPYEQFFGPGTRLTVL.

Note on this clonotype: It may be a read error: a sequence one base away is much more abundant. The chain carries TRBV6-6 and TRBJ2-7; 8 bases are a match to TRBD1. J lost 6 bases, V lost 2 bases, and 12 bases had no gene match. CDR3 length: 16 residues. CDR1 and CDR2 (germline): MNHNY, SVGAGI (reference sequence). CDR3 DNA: TGTGCCAGCAGTTACCGTACGGACAGGGAAACCTGCGAGCAGTACTTC. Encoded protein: CASSYRTDRETCEQYF.

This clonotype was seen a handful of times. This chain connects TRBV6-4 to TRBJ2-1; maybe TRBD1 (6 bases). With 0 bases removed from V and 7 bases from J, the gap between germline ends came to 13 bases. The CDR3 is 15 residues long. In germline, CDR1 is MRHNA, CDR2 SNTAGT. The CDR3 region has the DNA TGTGCCAGCAGTGACTCGGTTCAGGGGCTGAATGAGCAGTTCTTC. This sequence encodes CASSDSVQGLNEQFF.

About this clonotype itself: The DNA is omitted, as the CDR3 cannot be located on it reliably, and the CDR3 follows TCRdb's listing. CDR3 sequence: CASSLEGYTFGSGTNVLTF. The V call is TRBV7-9, the J call TRBJ2-6; the table's TRBD2 call for D was not verified on the DNA. The germline CDR1 and CDR2 sequences are SEHNR and FQNEAQ (reference sequence). The CDR3 has 19 amino acids, counting both end residues.

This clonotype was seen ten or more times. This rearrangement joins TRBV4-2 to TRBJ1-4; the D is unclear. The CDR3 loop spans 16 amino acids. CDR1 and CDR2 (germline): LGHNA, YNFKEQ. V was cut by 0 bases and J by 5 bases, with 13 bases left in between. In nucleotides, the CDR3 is TGTGCCAGCAGCCAAGATTGGCCGGGCCAGAATGAAAAACTGTTTTTT. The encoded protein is CASSQDWPGQNEKLFF.

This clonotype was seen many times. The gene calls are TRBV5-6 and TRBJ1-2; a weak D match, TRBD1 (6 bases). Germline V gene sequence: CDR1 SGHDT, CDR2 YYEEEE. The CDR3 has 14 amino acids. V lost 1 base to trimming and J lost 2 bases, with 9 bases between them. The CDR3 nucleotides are TGTGCCAGCAGCTTGAGGACAGCAAACTATGGCTACACCTTC. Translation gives CASSLRTANYGYTF.